This T cell receptor (beta chain) derives from a study of long-term antiretroviral therapy in people with HIV. PBMC samples from each donor numbered at least one pre-ART and at least two post-ART. The germline CDR1 and CDR2 sequences are MRHNA and SNTAGT. V was clipped by 1 base and J by 5 bases, with 11 bases between them. The CDR3 covers 14 residues. They ran version v3.0 of the immunoSEQ assay at survey level. Generated by immunoSEQ multiplex PCR, the TCRdb table keeps only in-frame clones and is missing some. The table lists some 20,000 clones, 90% of them singletons. Here the sequenced sample was unsorted PBMCs, taken approximately 4.4 years before starting antiretroviral therapy. The chain joins TRBV6-4 to TRBJ1-2; D not resolved. This TCR was recovered from a woman aged 25 to 39 with HIV. CDR3 nucleotide sequence: TGTGCCAGCAGTGACTTTCCTGAGGGATATGGCTACACCTTC. Translation gives CASSDFPEGYGYTF.